Below, 31 T cell receptor beta chains from the same sample are listed, as sequenced in a study of blood T cell repertoires in COVID-19. Method: immunoSEQ multiplex PCR; TCRdb's copy keeps in-frame clones and lacks some. The table shows some 38,000 clones, with about 74% occurring only once. Sequenced: peripheral blood. The receptors originated from a man in his 70s with COVID-19, enrolled during active disease.

The CDR3 nucleotides are TGTGCCAGCAGTTTGGACACTCCCTACGAGCAGTACTTC. Residues: CASSLDTPYEQYF. The chain is built from TRBV27 and TRBJ2-7; tentative D call: TRBD1 (5 bases). Trimming stripped 3 bases from V and 2 bases from J, with 8 bases between. The CDR3 sequence is 13 residues long. Germline CDR1 and CDR2: MNHEY and SMNVEV (reference sequence).

J is TRBJ2-1 and V is TRBV5-1; 11 positions agree with TRBD2. With V trimmed by 4 bases and J by 2 bases, 2 bases remained unmatched. This CDR3 comprises 15 residues. Germline V gives CDR1 SGHRS, CDR2 YFSETQ. CDR3 nucleotide sequence: TGCGCCAGCAGCAAGACTAGCGGGGCCTACAATGAGCAGTTCTTC. It codes for CASSKTSGAYNEQFF.

V gene TRBV30 combines with J gene TRBJ1-6; tentatively, D is TRBD1 (6 bases). CDR3 size: 15 residues. The germline gives CDR1 GTSNPN, CDR2 SVGIG (reference sequence). Deletions cut 1 base from V and 10 bases from J, with 17 bases between. CDR3 in amino acids: CAWSGGQLRGSPLHF. The CDR3 bases are TGTGCCTGGAGTGGAGGGCAACTCAGGGGATCACCCCTCCACTTT.

The chain joins TRBV7-9 to TRBJ1-2, with D tentatively TRBD1 (5 bases). The CDR3 contains 14 residues. V lost 2 bases and J lost 0, with 7 bases in between. Germline V gives CDR1 SEHNR, CDR2 FQNEAQ (reference sequence). CDR3 region: CASSLSTANYGYTF. For the CDR3, the DNA is TGTGCCAGCAGCTTATCGACAGCTAACTATGGCTACACCTTC.

This clone was observed a handful of times. This chain connects TRBV27 to TRBJ2-7; the D is unclear. The CDR3 is 11 amino acids. The V gene's germline CDR1 is MNHEY and CDR2 SMNVEV (reference sequence). V lost 5 bases and J lost 9, with 11 bases in between. CDR3 protein: CASSPPPGQYF. The CDR3 nucleotides are TGTGCCAGCAGTCCCCCCCCCGGGCAGTACTTC.

The rearrangement uses TRBV10-3 and TRBJ2-1, with D possibly being TRBD2 (6 bases). Germline CDR1 and CDR2: ENHRY and SYGVKD. The V gene lost 2 bases and the J gene lost 8 bases, with 10 bases spanning the gap. There are 13 residues in the CDR3. This CDR3 reads CAISERTTDEQFF. CDR3 sequence (DNA): TGTGCCATCAGTGAGAGGACTACCGATGAGCAGTTCTTC.

The chain joins TRBV5-6 to TRBJ2-5; 9 nucleotides line up with TRBD2. Germline CDR1 reads SGHDT; CDR2 reads YYEEEE. The ends lost 4 bases at V and 2 bases at J; junction bases unmatched: 12. The CDR3 spans 17 residues. CDR3 coding DNA: TGTGCCAGCAGCCCGGGAGGGGGTAGCGGGGGACAAGAGACCCAGTACTTC. This codes for CASSPGGGSGGQETQYF. The full variable domain, its missing parts supplied by reference TRBV5-6 and TRBJ2-5, is DAGVTQSPTHLIKTRGQQVTLRCSPKSGHDTVSWYQQALGQGPQFIFQYYEEEERQRGNFPDRFSGHQFPNYSSELNVNALLLGDSALYLCASSPGGGSGGQETQYFGPGTRLLVL.

The rearrangement uses TRBV7-8 and TRBJ2-2; 7 bases are shared with TRBD1. V shed 6 bases and J 3 bases; nucleotides not matched to a gene: 4. This CDR3 is 14 amino acids long. Germline V gene data show CDR1 as SGHVS and CDR2 as FQNEAQ. CDR3 nucleotides: TGTGCCAGCAGTAGGGGGCTGGACACCGGGGAGCTGTTTTTT. Its protein is CASSRGLDTGELFF.

J is TRBJ2-7 and V is TRBV18; tentatively, D is TRBD1 (6 bases). Germline CDR1 KGHSH, CDR2 LQKENI. CDR3 length: 14 residues. Trimming shortened V by 3 bases and J by 7 bases, and 16 bases separated the two germline ends. In nucleotides, the CDR3 is TGTGCCAGCTCACCCCGGGACACCGAGTTAGAGCAGTACTTC. Translated: CASSPRDTELEQYF. Variable domain in full (rest from reference TRBV18 and TRBJ2-7): NAGVMQNPRHLVRRRGQEARLRCSPMKGHSHVYWYRQLPEEGLKFMVYLQKENIIDESGMPKERFSAEFPKEGPSILRIQQVVRGDSAAYFCASSPRDTELEQYFGPGTRLTVT.

In nucleotides, the CDR3 is TGTGCCAGCAGCCAAGGGACTAGGGGTTACGAGCAGTACTTC. Its translation is CASSQGTRGYEQYF. The chain has TRBV3-1 (or the pseudogene TRBV3-2) and TRBJ2-7; TRBD2 matches 7 bases. Per germline, CDR1 LGHDT and CDR2 YNNKEL (reference sequence). J was trimmed by 4 bases and V by 1 base; bases with no gene match: 4. This CDR3 region has 14 residues.

The V and J genes are TRBV11-1 and TRBJ2-7; 9 bases are a match to TRBD1. Trimming at V came to 9 bases and at J to 2 bases, leaving 8 bases not matched to a gene. Germline CDR1 SGHAT, CDR2 FQDESV (reference sequence). The CDR3 loop spans 14 amino acids. CDR3 residues: CASRRDRETYEQYF. The CDR3 bases are TGTGCCAGTCGAAGGGACAGGGAGACCTACGAGCAGTACTTC.

The CDR3 loop reads CASSFNRGRDSPLHF. CDR3 nucleotides: TGTGCCAGCAGTTTTAATAGGGGGCGAGATTCACCCCTCCACTTT. This chain connects TRBV28 to TRBJ1-6; 7 bases are a match to TRBD1. The V and J ends lost 3 bases and 8 bases, in that order; junction bases with no gene match: 7. The germline V gene has CDR1 MDHEN and CDR2 SYDVKM. The CDR3 runs 15 residues.

The V and J genes are TRBV28 and TRBJ2-1; D is possibly TRBD2 (6 bases). The CDR3 length is 15 residues. Germline-derived CDR1 and CDR2 are MDHEN and SYDVKM. The V and J ends lost 5 bases and 6 bases respectively, with 17 bases between them. CDR3 amino acids: CASSPPGGIGNEQFF. Written as DNA, the CDR3 is TGTGCCAGCAGTCCCCCCGGGGGAATAGGCAATGAGCAGTTCTTC.

This sequence joins TRBV7-6 and TRBJ2-3; 8 bases fit TRBD2. This CDR3 is built from 16 residues. V lost 4 bases and J lost 0; bases outside the gene matches: 6. The germline gives CDR1 SGHVS, CDR2 FNYEAQ. The CDR3 is CASSSPRTSSTDTQYF. For the CDR3, the DNA is TGTGCCAGCAGCTCCCCCCGGACTAGCAGCACAGATACGCAGTATTTT.

As regards this clone: The sample holds other DNA sequences that translate to the same CDR3. The rearrangement joins TRBV4-2 to TRBJ2-7, with TRBD1 as a possible D gene (5 bases). V dropped 0 bases and J dropped 4 bases, with 10 bases sitting between them. This CDR3 region has 14 residues. The germline gives CDR1 LGHNA, CDR2 YNFKEQ. The CDR3 DNA follows: TGTGCCAGCAGCCAAGATAGGGGCCGGTACGAGCAGTACTTC. This codes for CASSQDRGRYEQYF.

The table lists this clone with many counts. This chain joins TRBV6-2 or TRBV6-3 and TRBJ1-2, with TRBD1 matching 8 bases. Germline CDR1 MNHEY, CDR2 SVGEGT. Trimming cost V 4 bases and J 5 bases; bases outside gene matches: 3. The CDR3 loop spans 13 amino acids. As DNA, the CDR3 is TGTGCCAGCAGTTTGGACAGGGTTTATGGCTACACCTTC. The encoded protein is CASSLDRVYGYTF.

This chain connects TRBV10-3 to TRBJ2-7; a weak D match, TRBD2 (6 bases). CDR1 is ENHRY, CDR2 SYGVKD, per germline. With 4 bases removed from V and 7 bases from J, the gap between germline ends came to 8 bases. The CDR3 spans 11 residues. This CDR3 reads CAISGLGEQYF. DNA for the CDR3: TGTGCCATCAGTGGACTAGGGGAGCAGTACTTC.

This chain connects TRBV11-2 to TRBJ1-3; D unclear. The CDR3 runs to 14 residues. Germline CDR1 and CDR2: SGHAT and FQNNGV. The germline V and J ends were trimmed by 5 bases and 0 bases, with 8 bases remaining between them. The CDR3 sequence: CASSLVNSGNTIYF. CDR3 in DNA: TGTGCCAGCAGCCTCGTAAACTCTGGAAACACCATATATTTT.

The chain is built from TRBV3-1 (or the pseudogene TRBV3-2) and TRBJ2-4; possibly TRBD2 for D (5 bases). Germline V lookup: CDR1 LGHDT, CDR2 YNNKEL (reference sequence). The CDR3 runs to 14 residues. Trimming took 4 bases from V and 8 from J, leaving 15 bases between them. CDR3 in amino acids: CASSLRTSGDIQYF. CDR3 DNA sequence: TGTGCCAGCAGCCTTCGGACCTCCGGGGACATTCAGTACTTC.

This chain links TRBV6-2 or TRBV6-3 with TRBJ2-6; 12 bases are shared with TRBD2. The CDR3 has 18 residues. The germline V gene has CDR1 MNHEY and CDR2 SVGEGT. V gave up 5 bases and J gave up 0 bases; unmatched junction bases: 5. CDR3 protein: CASSLRLAGDSGANVLTF. The CDR3 nucleotides read TGTGCCAGCAGTCTTAGACTAGCGGGGGACTCTGGGGCCAACGTCCTGACTTTC.

The chain employs TRBV19 and TRBJ2-7; D possibly corresponds to TRBD2 (7 bases). The V end was cut by 3 bases, the J end by 4 bases, with 16 bases between. CDR1 is LNHDA, CDR2 SQIVND, per germline (reference sequence). CDR3 size: 15 residues. CDR3: CASSIVYREGYEQYF. CDR3 DNA sequence: TGTGCCAGTAGTATCGTCTACAGGGAGGGATACGAGCAGTACTTC.

The V gene is TRBV2, the J gene TRBJ1-3; TRBD1 might be the D (5 bases). This CDR3 is built from 14 residues. Per germline, CDR1 SNHLY and CDR2 FYNNEI. V was trimmed by 5 bases and J by 6 bases, leaving 14 bases between them. The CDR3 spells CASSRGVGQNTIYF. CDR3 nucleotide sequence: TGTGCCAGCAGTCGGGGGGTGGGCCAAAACACCATATATTTT. Together with reference TRBV2 and TRBJ1-3, the CDR3 gives the full variable domain: EPEVTQTPSHQVTQMGQEVILRCVPISNHLYFYWYRQILGQKVEFLVSFYNNEISEKSEIFDDQFSVERPDGSNFTLKIRSTKLEDSAMYFCASSRGVGQNTIYFGEGSWLTVV.

This chain uses TRBV6-6 with TRBJ1-4; possibly TRBD1 for D (6 bases). Germline-derived CDR1 and CDR2 are MNHNY and SVGAGI (reference sequence). V lost 9 bases and J 4 bases, leaving 12 bases between the germline ends. The CDR3 spans 13 residues. CDR3 protein: CASLQGLNEKLFF. Written as DNA, the CDR3 is TGTGCCAGTTTACAGGGTCTTAATGAAAAACTGTTTTTT.

The chain links TRBV29-1 to TRBJ2-7; 9 bases are shared with TRBD1. The CDR3 has 13 residues. Germline lookup yields CDR1 SQVTM and CDR2 ANQGSEA. Trimming removed 4 bases from V and 5 bases from J; junction bases left unmatched: 6. The CDR3 DNA reads TGCAGCGTTGGGGGGACAGGGTTCAACGAGCAGTACTTC. Amino acid sequence: CSVGGTGFNEQYF.

The chain uses TRBV28 and TRBJ1-3, with D hard to call. V was shortened by 6 bases and J by 0 bases, with 9 bases between the two germline ends. Germline CDR1 MDHEN, CDR2 SYDVKM. This CDR3 is 14 amino acids long. The CDR3 here is CASRRGYSGNTIYF. CDR3 nucleotides: TGTGCCAGCAGACGCGGCTACTCTGGAAACACCATATATTTT.

The chain combines TRBV6-5 with TRBJ2-7; a weak D match, TRBD1 (6 bases). Trimming cost V 1 base and J 2 bases, with 15 bases left between them. Per the germline V gene, CDR1 is MNHEY and CDR2 is SVGAGI. This CDR3 has 16 amino acids. The CDR3 spells CASSYFTERGTYEQYF. CDR3 nucleotide sequence: TGTGCCAGCAGTTACTTCACCGAGAGGGGGACCTACGAGCAGTACTTC.

This chain links TRBV7-3 with TRBJ1-2; 11 positions match TRBD1. The germline V gene has CDR1 SGHTA and CDR2 FQGTGA. The CDR3 has 15 residues. Trimming removed 5 bases from V and 6 bases from J; junction bases left unmatched: 8. CDR3 protein: CASSKRTGGEDGYTF. The CDR3 region has the DNA TGTGCCAGCAGCAAGAGGACAGGGGGCGAAGATGGCTACACCTTC. Full variable domain (rest looked up from reference TRBV7-3 and TRBJ1-2): GAGVSQTPSNKVTEKGKYVELRCDPISGHTALYWYRQSLGQGPEFLIYFQGTGAADDSGLPNDRFFAVRPEGSVSTLKIQRTERGDSAVYLCASSKRTGGEDGYTFGSGTRLTVV.

This clone came up once. The chain carries TRBV5-1 and TRBJ1-5; D is unresolved. Trimming left V 7 bases short and J 5 bases short, with 13 bases between. This CDR3 comprises 13 residues. In germline, CDR1 is SGHRS, CDR2 YFSETQ. The CDR3 DNA is TGCGCCAGCTCCTTCGGTCCCCATCAGCCCCAGCATTTT. Translating it yields CASSFGPHQPQHF.

The V gene is TRBV7-2, the J gene TRBJ1-4; a weak D match, TRBD1 (5 bases). V dropped 2 bases and J dropped 8 bases, with 9 bases sitting between them. Germline CDR1 and CDR2: SGHTA and FQGNSA. The CDR3 covers 13 residues. The CDR3 region is CASSLQGREKLFF. The CDR3 DNA reads as TGTGCCAGCAGCTTACAGGGAAGGGAAAAACTGTTTTTT.

This clone was counted once. The chain is built from TRBV2 and TRBJ1-1; no clear D gene. Trimming removed 3 bases at V and 7 bases at J, with 6 bases between. Germline values: CDR1 SNHLY, CDR2 FYNNEI. The CDR3 is 11 residues long. The CDR3 bases are TGTGCCAGCAGTGACAGGTTTGAAGCTTTCTTT. It translates to CASSDRFEAFF. The variable domain in full, completed from reference TRBV2 and TRBJ1-1, reads EPEVTQTPSHQVTQMGQEVILRCVPISNHLYFYWYRQILGQKVEFLVSFYNNEISEKSEIFDDQFSVERPDGSNFTLKIRSTKLEDSAMYFCASSDRFEAFFGQGTRLTVV.

This clone has a handful of counts. The chain uses TRBV11-2 and TRBJ1-2, with a possible D match to TRBD1 (6 bases). The CDR3 runs to 13 residues. Germline V CDR1 and CDR2: SGHAT, FQNNGV. The V end was cut by 5 bases, the J end by 8 bases, with 15 bases between. The DNA of the CDR3 is TGTGCCAGCAGCCGTACAGGGTTTCAAGGCTACACCTTC. Protein: CASSRTGFQGYTF.